The source of this T cell receptor (beta chain) is a study of OX40 agonist ivuxolimab in advanced cancers. About the research overall: Patients' therapy was ivuxolimab, an antibody that acts as an agonist of OX40 (CD134). Study observations and caveats: The average count of expanded clones was higher among CD8+ T cells than among CD4+.

The method was immunoSEQ multiplex PCR; TCRdb's version includes in-frame clones alone and lacks a portion of them. Among more than 70,000 clones listed, about four fifths were seen once. Points on this clone: Its antigen is as yet unknown.

The CDR3 spans 15 residues. Germline V CDR1 and CDR2: SGDLS, YYNGEE. Trimming left V 3 bases short and J 7 bases short, with 20 bases between. The receptor's source is an adult with an advanced solid tumor such as melanoma, head and neck, liver or kidney cancer. The chain joins TRBV9 to TRBJ2-7, with D tentatively TRBD1 or TRBD2 (5 bases each). The source material was CD4+ or CD8+ T cells sorted from blood, sampled in a trial of the OX40 agonist ivuxolimab. CDR3 loop: CASSATRAGPGEQYF. CDR3 sequence (DNA): TGTGCCAGCAGCGCAACCAGGGCGGGTCCGGGAGAGCAGTACTTC. The full variable domain, rest sourced from reference TRBV9 and TRBJ2-7, is DSGVTQTPKHLITATGQRVTLRCSPRSGDLSVYWYQQSLDQGLQFLIQYYNGEERAKGNILERFSAQQFPDLHSELNLSSLELGDSALYFCASSATRAGPGEQYFGPGTRLTVT.